A selection of T cell receptor beta chains follows, all from one sample in a study of CD8 T cells in Susac syndrome. TCRdb passed the immunoSEQ multiplex PCR reads through MiXCR, listing each CDR3 protein once. Here the sample spans tens of thousands of distinct CDR3 sequences, roughly 96% being singletons. Sequenced sample: CD8+ T cells from PBMCs. These TCRs come from a human donor with Susac syndrome. Each CDR3 is given with its conserved first and last residue. Each record gives: D gene, J gene, V gene, clone size, CDR3 DNA, CDR3 protein. The D gene is left open where the match is weak. Part of the rows lack a size; the others show once, few, many or a class for expanded clones.

>NA|TRBJ2-1|TRBV7-6|NA
TGTGCCAGCAGCTTAACGAGACAAAAGAACAATGAGCAGTTCTTC
CASSLTRQKNNEQFF
>TRBD2|TRBJ2-7|TRBV4-1|once
TGCGCCAGCAGCCAAAGCGGGGACGAGCAGTACTTC
CASSQSGDEQYF
>TRBD1|TRBJ2-1|TRBV12-5|NA
TGTGCTAGTGGTTTGTCCGGGACAGGCAATGAGCAGTTCTTC
CASGLSGTGNEQFF
>TRBD2|TRBJ2-1|TRBV7-3|NA
TGTGCCAGCAGCTTCACGGGACTAGCGAGATACAATGAGCAGTTCTTC
CASSFTGLARYNEQFF
>NA|TRBJ2-1|TRBV12-3/TRBV12-4|few
TGTGCCAGCAGTTTGTTGGGGAATGAGCAGTTCTTC
CASSLLGNEQFF
>TRBD1|TRBJ1-5|TRBV29-1|NA
TGCAGCGTTACGACAGGGATGGGCAATCAGCCCCAGCATTTT
CSVTTGMGNQPQHF
>NA|TRBJ2-7|TRBV29-1|NA
TGCAGCGTTGCAGGGTTTGGCTCCTACGAGCAGTACTTC
CSVAGFGSYEQYF
>NA|TRBJ2-7|TRBV29-1|NA
TGCAGCGTTGGGGGGAGCTCCTACGAGCAGTACTTC
CSVGGSSYEQYF
>NA|TRBJ1-5|TRBV4-3|NA
TGCGCCAGCAGCCAAGATTGGGCAGATAGCAATCAGCCCCAGCATTTT
CASSQDWADSNQPQHF
>NA|TRBJ1-4|TRBV20-1|NA
TGCAGTGCTAGAGGAGACGGAACTAATGAAAAACTGTTTTTT
CSARGDGTNEKLFF
>NA|TRBJ2-3|TRBV20-1|NA
TGCAGTGCCAAGGATTACACAGATACGCAGTATTTT
CSAKDYTDTQYF
>TRBD1|TRBJ2-3|TRBV7-8|NA
TGTGCCAGCAGCCGAAGGACAGGGTCGGGAACGCAGTATTTT
CASSRRTGSGTQYF
>NA|TRBJ2-5|TRBV13|NA
TGTGCCAGCAGGCCTACCCAGGGGGGCCCGGAGACCCAGTACTTC
CASRPTQGGPETQYF
>NA|TRBJ1-1|TRBV29-1|NA
TGCAGCGTTGAAGTGGCAGGGGAGGCTTTCTTT
CSVEVAGEAFF
>NA|TRBJ2-5|TRBV20-1|NA
TGCAGTGCTAGAGGTGAGGCGTTGGACCCTGTGGAGACCCAGTACTTC
CSARGEALDPVETQYF
>TRBD2|TRBJ2-3|TRBV6-2/TRBV6-3|NA
TGTGCCAGCAGTTACATGGCTAGCGGGGTAACAGATACGCAGTATTTT
CASSYMASGVTDTQYF
>TRBD1|TRBJ2-1|TRBV7-8|NA
TGTGCCAGCAGCTTGCCCCGGGACAGGGGAGCCTACAATGAGCAGTTCTTC
CASSLPRDRGAYNEQFF